One sample yielded the 15 T cell receptor beta chains listed below, sequenced in a study of blood T cell repertoires in COVID-19. Profiling relied on immunoSEQ multiplex PCR, and the TCRdb table lists in-frame clones only, not all of them. The sample yields fewer than 300,000 clones, approximately 91% seen once. The sequenced sample was peripheral blood. Every receptor here comes from a woman in her thirties with COVID-19, enrolled during active disease.

The chain links TRBV21-1 to TRBJ1-2. TRBV21-1 is annotated as a pseudogene. The CDR3 length is 15 residues. As DNA, the CDR3 is TGTGCCAGCAGCAAAGAGCGGGGGGAAATTTATGGCTACACCTTC. Protein sequence: CASSKERGEIYGYTF.

The CDR3 coding sequence is TGCGCCAGCAGCCCGGGACTAGCGGGATCGCAGTACTTC. Protein product: CASSPGLAGSQYF. V gene TRBV5-1 combines with J gene TRBJ2-7, with 13 bases matching TRBD2. The CDR3 covers 13 residues. The ends lost 4 bases at V and 9 bases at J; junction bases unmatched: 4. Germline CDR1 and CDR2: SGHRS and YFSETQ.

DNA of the CDR3: TGTGCCAGCAGCCGAACTAGCGGGAGGGTCCGGGGCCAAGAGACCCAGTACTTC. Its translation is CASSRTSGRVRGQETQYF. The V and J genes are TRBV3-1 (or the pseudogene TRBV3-2) and TRBJ2-5, with 13 bases aligning to TRBD2. The V segment lost 4 bases and the J segment 1 base; nucleotides outside the gene matches: 9. Germline V gene data show CDR1 as LGHDT and CDR2 as YNNKEL (reference sequence). The CDR3 covers 18 residues.

This chain joins TRBV19 and TRBJ1-6; tentatively, D is TRBD1 (5 bases). V was cut by 3 bases and J by 10 bases, with 16 bases left in between. CDR1 LNHDA and CDR2 SQIVND come from the germline V gene (reference sequence). The CDR3 covers 15 residues. The CDR3: CASSMARDSLSPLHF. DNA of the CDR3: TGTGCCAGTAGTATGGCCCGCGACAGTTTATCACCCCTCCACTTT.

This clone occurred a few times. This rearrangement joins TRBV3-1 (or the pseudogene TRBV3-2) to TRBJ1-1, with no clear D. Germline V gives CDR1 LGHDT, CDR2 YNNKEL (reference sequence). This CDR3 has 16 residues. Trimming removed 0 bases at V and 5 bases at J, with 16 bases between. CDR3 in amino acids: CASSQDSNSRGTEAFF. CDR3 DNA: TGTGCCAGCAGCCAAGATAGTAACTCCCGGGGAACTGAAGCTTTCTTT.

The chain uses TRBV5-1 and TRBJ2-5; TRBD1 matches at 8 bases. The length of the CDR3 is 15 residues. The germline V gene encodes CDR1 SGHRS and CDR2 YFSETQ. Trimming removed 0 bases from V and 1 base from J; junction bases left unmatched: 2. For the CDR3, the DNA is TGCGCCAGCAGCTTGGCGGGACAGGTCCAAGAGACCCAGTACTTC. It is translated as CASSLAGQVQETQYF.

The genes are TRBV28 and TRBJ1-1; D is ambiguous. The CDR3 consists of 12 residues. Trimming took off 6 bases at V and 8 bases at J, with 13 bases between the two ends. Germline V gives CDR1 MDHEN, CDR2 SYDVKM. CDR3 sequence (DNA): TGTGCCAGCAGAGCGGTCAGGTCAGAAGCTTTCTTT. Encoded protein: CASRAVRSEAFF.

The chain joins TRBV27 to TRBJ2-1, with 9 nucleotides matching TRBD1. With 3 bases clipped from V and 10 bases from J, the junction kept 19 bases outside the gene matches. This CDR3 comprises 18 residues. Germline CDR1 is MNHEY and CDR2 is SMNVEV (reference sequence). The CDR3 DNA sequence: TGTGCCAGCAGTTTCTCAAAGTACGGGACAGGGCACAGCAGGGAGCAGTTCTTC. Translated: CASSFSKYGTGHSREQFF.

The gene calls are TRBV3-1 (or the pseudogene TRBV3-2) and TRBJ1-1; weak D call: TRBD1 (6 bases). Trimming removed 5 bases from V and 1 base from J, with 14 bases in between. This CDR3 spans 15 amino acids. The V gene's germline CDR1 is LGHDT and CDR2 YNNKEL (reference sequence). The DNA of the CDR3 is TGTGCCAGCAGCGCACAGGGTCGGGGGAACACTGAAGCTTTCTTT. This sequence encodes CASSAQGRGNTEAFF.

The genes are TRBV5-4 and TRBJ2-7, with 9 bases that match TRBD1. Germline values: CDR1 SGHNT, CDR2 YYREEE (reference sequence). V lost 4 bases, J lost 2 bases, and 7 bases stayed unmatched. The CDR3 covers 15 residues. The CDR3 coding sequence is TGTGCCAGCAGCCCTGGGACAGGGAACACCTACGAGCAGTACTTC. Protein product: CASSPGTGNTYEQYF. Using reference TRBV5-4 and TRBJ2-7 for the parts outside the CDR3, the full variable domain is ETGVTQSPTHLIKTRGQQVTLRCSSQSGHNTVSWYQQALGQGPQFIFQYYREEENGRGNFPPRFSGLQFPNYSSELNVNALELDDSALYLCASSPGTGNTYEQYFGPGTRLTVT.

Only one count was recorded for this clone. The gene calls are TRBV19 and TRBJ1-1; 7 bases are shared with TRBD1. The V gene's germline CDR1 is LNHDA and CDR2 SQIVND (reference sequence). The junction had 8 bases not matched to a gene; V was cut back by 6 bases and J by 1 base. The length of the CDR3 is 15 residues. The CDR3: CASSNTGDANTEAFF. CDR3 nucleotides: TGTGCCAGTAGCAACACAGGGGACGCGAACACTGAAGCTTTCTTT.

This sequence joins TRBV28 and TRBJ2-7; 11 nucleotides match TRBD1. Trimming cost V 7 bases and J 7 bases; bases outside gene matches: 9. Germline V gene sequence: CDR1 MDHEN, CDR2 SYDVKM. CDR3 length: 14 amino acids. Here the CDR3 DNA reads TGTGCCAGCACCCTGGACAGGGGGCGGAATGAGCAGTACTTC. Translation gives CASTLDRGRNEQYF.

This clone has only a few counts. The chain recombines TRBV19 with TRBJ1-6; TRBD1 is a possible D gene (6 bases). Germline CDR1 is LNHDA and CDR2 is SQIVND (reference sequence). The CDR3 loop spans 15 amino acids. V was pared by 9 bases and J by 6 bases, with 18 bases between. CDR3 sequence reads: CASTPGQMINSPLHF. In DNA, the CDR3 is TGTGCCAGCACACCCGGACAGATGATTAATTCACCCCTCCACTTT.

CDR3 in amino acids: CASSPSGSLLDTQYF. The CDR3 DNA is TGTGCCAGCAGCCCCAGCGGGAGCCTCCTAGATACGCAGTATTTT. The chain carries TRBV3-1 (or the pseudogene TRBV3-2) and TRBJ2-3, with 8 bases that match TRBD2. The germline CDR1 and CDR2 sequences are LGHDT and YNNKEL (reference sequence). V lost 4 bases and J lost 5; bases outside the gene matches: 8. CDR3 size: 15 residues.

CDR3 in DNA: TGCGCCAGCAGCTGGGGACTACAAGAGACCCAGTACTTC. Protein: CASSWGLQETQYF. This chain connects TRBV5-1 to TRBJ2-5; TRBD2 aligns across 7 bases. The V segment lost 3 bases and the J segment 2 bases; nucleotides outside the gene matches: 1. CDR1 and CDR2 (germline): SGHRS, YFSETQ. The CDR3 totals 13 residues. Looking up the rest from reference TRBV5-1 and TRBJ2-5 gives the full variable domain: KAGVTQTPRYLIKTRGQQVTLSCSPISGHRSVSWYQQTPGQGLQFLFEYFSETQRNKGNFPGRFSGRQFSNSRSEMNVSTLELGDSALYLCASSWGLQETQYFGPGTRLLVL.